These 5 T cell receptor beta chains share one sample of origin, sequenced in a study of naive and memory T cell subsets. An equimolar mix of two oligonucleotides served as the beta constant-region primer for TRBC1 and TRBC2. Nested alpha and beta constant-region primers with the SP2 primer drove four PCR rounds on ligated cDNA. Each CDR3 protein gets one entry after TCRdb re-called the UMI-ligation and nested PCR reads with MiXCR. The table has roughly 80,000 distinct CDR3 sequences, 9% to 9.5% seen once. Material: naive CD8+ T cells from blood. All receptors come from a human donor in good health.

This clonotype was counted at least ten times. This chain uses TRBV6-4 with TRBJ1-5; perhaps TRBD1 as D (6 bases). Germline V gene data show CDR1 as MRHNA and CDR2 as SNTAGT. This CDR3 region has 15 residues. Trimming removed 8 bases at V and 6 bases at J, with 20 bases between. CDR3 loop: CASLQQGSLGQPQHF. CDR3 bases: TGTGCCAGCCTACAACAGGGCTCTTTGGGTCAGCCCCAGCATTTT.

This clonotype has only a few counts. J is TRBJ2-3 and V is TRBV5-4; 8 bases align to TRBD2. The V gene end was trimmed by 4 bases and the J gene end by 6 bases; junction bases not matched to a gene: 10. The germline V gene has CDR1 SGHNT and CDR2 YYREEE (reference sequence). This CDR3 has 15 residues. CDR3 residues: CASSPPSGSTDTQYF. DNA for the CDR3: TGTGCCAGCAGCCCCCCGAGCGGGAGTACCGATACGCAGTATTTT. The full variable domain, with the rest looked up from reference TRBV5-4 and TRBJ2-3, is ETGVTQSPTHLIKTRGQQVTLRCSSQSGHNTVSWYQQALGQGPQFIFQYYREEENGRGNFPPRFSGLQFPNYSSELNVNALELDDSALYLCASSPPSGSTDTQYFGPGTRLTVL.

The gene calls are TRBV5-1 and TRBJ1-1; tentatively, D is TRBD1 (6 bases). The CDR3 loop spans 15 amino acids. Trimming removed 0 bases from V and 1 base from J, with 10 bases in between. Germline CDR1 reads SGHRS; CDR2 reads YFSETQ. DNA of the CDR3: TGCGCCAGCAGCTTGGTCTGGGACACGAACACTGAAGCTTTCTTT. As protein: CASSLVWDTNTEAFF.

The chain has TRBV28 and TRBJ2-7, with 9 positions matching TRBD1. V lost 6 bases to trimming and J lost 2 bases; unmatched junction nucleotides: 8. The V gene's germline CDR1 is MDHEN and CDR2 SYDVKM. The CDR3 is made up of 15 amino acids. CDR3 residues: CASRPGQGQPYEQYF. CDR3 DNA: TGTGCCAGCAGACCCGGACAGGGGCAGCCCTACGAGCAGTACTTC.

This clonotype was detected a few times. The V call is TRBV7-8, the J call TRBJ1-6; D is unclear. Trimming removed 3 bases from V and 0 bases from J, with 12 bases in between. The CDR3 contains 17 residues. The germline CDR1 and CDR2 sequences are SGHVS and FQNEAQ. CDR3 amino acids: CASSFKGLDSYNSPLHF. CDR3 DNA: TGTGCCAGCAGCTTTAAGGGCCTAGACTCCTATAATTCACCCCTCCACTTT.